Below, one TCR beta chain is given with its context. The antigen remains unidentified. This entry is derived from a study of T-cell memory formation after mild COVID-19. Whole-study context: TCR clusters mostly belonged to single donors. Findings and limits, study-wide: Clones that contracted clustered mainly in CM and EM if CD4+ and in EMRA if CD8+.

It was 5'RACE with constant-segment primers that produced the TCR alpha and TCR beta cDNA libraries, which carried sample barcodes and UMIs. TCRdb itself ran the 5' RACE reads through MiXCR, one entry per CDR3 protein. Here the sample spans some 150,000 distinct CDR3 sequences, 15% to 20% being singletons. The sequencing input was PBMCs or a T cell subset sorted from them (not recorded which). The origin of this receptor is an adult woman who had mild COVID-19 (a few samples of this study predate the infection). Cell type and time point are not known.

CDR3 coding DNA: TGTGCCAGCAGCCCGCAAACCGGCGGGGGGCCTTACAATGAGCAGTTCTTC. Translated: CASSPQTGGGPYNEQFF. The genes are TRBV7-6 and TRBJ2-1; 8 bases fit TRBD2. The V gene's germline CDR1 is SGHVS and CDR2 FNYEAQ. CDR3 size: 17 residues. Trimming took 5 bases from V and 4 from J; bases not matched to a gene: 13.